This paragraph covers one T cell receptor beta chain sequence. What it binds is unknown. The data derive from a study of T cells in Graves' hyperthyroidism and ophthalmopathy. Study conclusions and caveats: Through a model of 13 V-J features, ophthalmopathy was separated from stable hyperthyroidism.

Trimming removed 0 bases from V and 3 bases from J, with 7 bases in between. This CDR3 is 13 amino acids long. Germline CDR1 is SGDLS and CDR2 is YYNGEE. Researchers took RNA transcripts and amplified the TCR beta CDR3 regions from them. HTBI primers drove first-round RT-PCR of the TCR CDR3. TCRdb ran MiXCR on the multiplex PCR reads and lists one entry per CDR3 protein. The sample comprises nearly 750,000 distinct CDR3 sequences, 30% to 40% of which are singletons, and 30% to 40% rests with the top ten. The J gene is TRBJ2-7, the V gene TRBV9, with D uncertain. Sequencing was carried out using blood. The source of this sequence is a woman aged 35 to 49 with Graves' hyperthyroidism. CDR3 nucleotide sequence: TGTGCCAGCAGCGTAGAACAATTCTACGAGCAGTACTTC. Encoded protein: CASSVEQFYEQYF.